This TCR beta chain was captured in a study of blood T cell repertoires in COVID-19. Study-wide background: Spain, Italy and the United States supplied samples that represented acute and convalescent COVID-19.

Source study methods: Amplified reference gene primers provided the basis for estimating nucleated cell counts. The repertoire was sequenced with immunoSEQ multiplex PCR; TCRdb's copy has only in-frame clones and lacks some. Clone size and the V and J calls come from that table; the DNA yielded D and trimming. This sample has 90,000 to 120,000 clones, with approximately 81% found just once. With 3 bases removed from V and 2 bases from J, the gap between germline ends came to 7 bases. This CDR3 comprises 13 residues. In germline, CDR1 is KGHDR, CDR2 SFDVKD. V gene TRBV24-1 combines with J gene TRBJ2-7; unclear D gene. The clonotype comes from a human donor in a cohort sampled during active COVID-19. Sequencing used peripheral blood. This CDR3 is CATSDPRTYEQYF. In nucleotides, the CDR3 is TGTGCCACCAGTGATCCTAGAACCTACGAGCAGTACTTC.